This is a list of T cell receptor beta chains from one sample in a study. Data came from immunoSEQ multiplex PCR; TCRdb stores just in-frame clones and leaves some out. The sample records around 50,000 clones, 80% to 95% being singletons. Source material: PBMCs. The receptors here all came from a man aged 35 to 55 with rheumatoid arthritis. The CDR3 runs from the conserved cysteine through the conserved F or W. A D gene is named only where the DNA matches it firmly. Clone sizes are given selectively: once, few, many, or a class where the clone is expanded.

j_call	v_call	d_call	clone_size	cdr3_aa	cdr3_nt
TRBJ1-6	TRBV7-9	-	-	CASSLVSSYNSPLHF	TGTGCCAGCAGCTTAGTAAGCTCCTATAATTCACCCCTCCACTTT
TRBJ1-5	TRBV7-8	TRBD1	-	CASSLTTGAPNQPQHF	TGTGCCAGCAGCTTGACCACAGGGGCCCCCAATCAGCCCCAGCATTTT
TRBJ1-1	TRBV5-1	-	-	CASSDQGRGTEAFF	TGCGCCAGCAGCGACCAGGGGAGGGGCACTGAAGCTTTCTTT
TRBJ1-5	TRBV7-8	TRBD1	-	CASSSDRERYQPQHF	TGTGCCAGCAGCTCGGACAGGGAAAGATATCAGCCCCAGCATTTT
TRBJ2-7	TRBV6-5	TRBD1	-	CASRPGTGASYEQYF	TGTGCCAGCAGACCCGGGACAGGGGCCTCCTACGAGCAGTACTTC
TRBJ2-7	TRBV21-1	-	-	CASSPRADYEQYF	TGTGCCAGCAGTCCTCGGGCAGACTACGAGCAGTACTTC
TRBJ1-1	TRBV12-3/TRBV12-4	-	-	CASSLGANTEAFF	TGTGCCAGCAGTTTGGGCGCAAACACTGAAGCTTTCTTT
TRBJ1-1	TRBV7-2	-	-	CASRDQGYFTEAFF	TGTGCCAGCAGAGATCAGGGTTACTTCACTGAAGCTTTCTTT
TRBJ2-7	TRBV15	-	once	CATSIYEQYF	TGTGCCACCAGCATTTACGAGCAGTACTTC
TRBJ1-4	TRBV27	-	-	CASSLSRAARGEKLFF	TGTGCCAGCAGTTTATCCCGGGCCGCGAGGGGAGAAAAACTGTTTTTT
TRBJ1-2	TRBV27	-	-	CASSPSGPGGWSGGYTF	TGTGCCAGCAGTCCCTCTGGACCGGGCGGGTGGTCTGGTGGCTACACCTTC
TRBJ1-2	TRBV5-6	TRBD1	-	CASSGGTAYRGGYTF	TGTGCCAGCAGCGGTGGGACAGCCTACCGGGGTGGCTACACCTTC
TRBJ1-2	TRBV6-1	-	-	CASSELYMKGYGYTF	TGTGCCAGCAGTGAACTGTACATGAAGGGCTATGGCTACACCTTC
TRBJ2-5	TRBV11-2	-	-	CASSPGTVDQETQYF	TGTGCCAGCAGCCCCGGGACGGTGGATCAAGAGACCCAGTACTTC